The clone carrying this T cell receptor (beta chain) was counted only a few times. Its antigen is unknown. The data belong to a study of response to subunit inactivated influenza vaccine. Study results and caveats: Each seasonal flu vaccination may recruit only limited new T cells, authors suggested.

V was pared by 3 bases and J by 2 bases, with 12 bases between. The CDR3 sequence is 15 residues long. Germline CDR1 and CDR2: SGHTA and FQGNSA. A single record per CDR3 protein comes from TCRdb applying MiXCR to the RT-PCR reads. The repertoire holds 500,000 to 750,000 distinct CDR3 sequences, with about 14% as singletons. Sequenced material: PBMCs from blood, taken less than 13 days after vaccination. The TCR sequence derives from a man in his fifties who received an inactivated influenza vaccine. The chain links TRBV7-2 to TRBJ2-3, with D perhaps TRBD1 or TRBD2 (5 bases each). The CDR3 is CASSFSGTNTDTQYF. The CDR3 DNA reads as TGTGCCAGCAGCTTTTCCGGGACCAACACAGATACGCAGTATTTT.